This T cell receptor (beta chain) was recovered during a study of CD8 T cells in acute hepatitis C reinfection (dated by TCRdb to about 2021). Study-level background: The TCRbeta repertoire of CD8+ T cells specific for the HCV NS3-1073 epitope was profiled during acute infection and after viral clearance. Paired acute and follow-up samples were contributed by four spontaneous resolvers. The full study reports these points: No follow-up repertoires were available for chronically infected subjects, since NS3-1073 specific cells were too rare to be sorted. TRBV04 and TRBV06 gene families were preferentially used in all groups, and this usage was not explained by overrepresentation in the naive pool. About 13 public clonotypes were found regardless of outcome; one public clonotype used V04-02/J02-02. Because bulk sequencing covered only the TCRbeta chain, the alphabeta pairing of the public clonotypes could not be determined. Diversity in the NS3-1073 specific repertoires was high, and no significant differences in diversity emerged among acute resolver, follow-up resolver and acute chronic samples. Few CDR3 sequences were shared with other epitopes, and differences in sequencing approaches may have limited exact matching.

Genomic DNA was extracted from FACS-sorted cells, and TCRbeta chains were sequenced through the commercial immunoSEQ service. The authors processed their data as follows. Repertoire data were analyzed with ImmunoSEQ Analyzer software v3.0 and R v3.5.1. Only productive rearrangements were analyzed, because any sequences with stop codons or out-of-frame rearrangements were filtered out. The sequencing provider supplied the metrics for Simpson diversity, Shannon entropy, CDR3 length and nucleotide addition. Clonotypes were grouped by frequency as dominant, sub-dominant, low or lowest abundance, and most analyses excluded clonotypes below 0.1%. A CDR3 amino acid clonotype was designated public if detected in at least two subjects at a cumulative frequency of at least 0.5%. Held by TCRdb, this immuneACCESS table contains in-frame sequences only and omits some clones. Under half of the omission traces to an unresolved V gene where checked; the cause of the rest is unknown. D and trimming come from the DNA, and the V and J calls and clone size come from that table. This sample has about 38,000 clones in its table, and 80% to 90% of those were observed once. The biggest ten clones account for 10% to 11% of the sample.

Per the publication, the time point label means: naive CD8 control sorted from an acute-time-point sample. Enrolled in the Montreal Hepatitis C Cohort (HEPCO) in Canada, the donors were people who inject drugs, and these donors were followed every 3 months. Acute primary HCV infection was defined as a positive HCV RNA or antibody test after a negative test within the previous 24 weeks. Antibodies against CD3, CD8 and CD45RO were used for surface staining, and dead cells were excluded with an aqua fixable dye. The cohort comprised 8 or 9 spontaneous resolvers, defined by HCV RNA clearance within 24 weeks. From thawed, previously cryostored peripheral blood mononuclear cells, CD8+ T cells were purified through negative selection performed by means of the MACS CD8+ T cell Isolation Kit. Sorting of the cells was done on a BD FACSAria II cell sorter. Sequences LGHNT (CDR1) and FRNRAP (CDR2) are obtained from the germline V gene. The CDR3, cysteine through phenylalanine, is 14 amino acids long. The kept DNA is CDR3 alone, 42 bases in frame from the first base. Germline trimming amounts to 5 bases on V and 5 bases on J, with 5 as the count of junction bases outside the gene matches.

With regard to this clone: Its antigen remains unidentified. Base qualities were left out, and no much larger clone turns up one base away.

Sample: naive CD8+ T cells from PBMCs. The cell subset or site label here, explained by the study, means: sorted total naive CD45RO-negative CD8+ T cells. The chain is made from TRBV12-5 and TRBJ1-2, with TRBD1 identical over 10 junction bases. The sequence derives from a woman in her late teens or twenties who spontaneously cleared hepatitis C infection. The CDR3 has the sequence CASGVTGGLYGYTF. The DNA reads TGTGCTAGTGGTGTGACAGGGGGCTTATATGGCTACACCTTC.